The rows below give T cell receptor beta chains drawn from one sample of a study of blood T cell repertoires in COVID-19. Some clones are missing from TCRdb's copy, which holds only in-frame ones; the method was immunoSEQ multiplex PCR. The table has under 250,000 clones, approximately 86% seen once. The specimen was peripheral blood. The receptor source for this set is a human donor in a cohort sampled during active COVID-19. CDR3s include the opening cysteine and the closing phenylalanine or tryptophan. Fields, in order: D gene, J gene, V gene, clone size, CDR3 protein, CDR3 DNA. D genes are given only for firm matches. Clone size is shown for a subset of rows, as once, few, many or a class of expanded clone.

D gene: TRBD1
J gene: TRBJ2-7
V gene: TRBV28
clone size: NA
CDR3 protein: CASSLASGTGKQYF
CDR3 DNA: TGTGCCAGCAGCCTAGCATCAGGGACAGGGAAGCAGTACTTC

D gene: TRBD1
J gene: TRBJ2-7
V gene: TRBV11-2
clone size: NA
CDR3 protein: CASSPIARQGTYEQYF
CDR3 DNA: TGTGCCAGCAGCCCCATCGCGAGACAGGGGACCTACGAGCAGTACTTC

D gene: NA
J gene: TRBJ1-3
V gene: TRBV27
clone size: NA
CDR3 protein: CASSRRAETLSGNTIYF
CDR3 DNA: TGTGCCAGCAGTCGGAGGGCGGAGACCCTATCTGGAAACACCATATATTTT

D gene: NA
J gene: TRBJ2-2
V gene: TRBV6-5
clone size: NA
CDR3 protein: CASSYRGGGSVGELFF
CDR3 DNA: TGTGCCAGCAGTTACAGGGGGGGAGGGTCGGTCGGGGAGCTGTTTTTT

D gene: TRBD1
J gene: TRBJ2-7
V gene: TRBV6-5
clone size: NA
CDR3 protein: CASSRDRASYEQYF
CDR3 DNA: TGTGCCAGCAGCCGGGACAGGGCTTCCTACGAGCAGTACTTC

D gene: NA
J gene: TRBJ1-2
V gene: TRBV19
clone size: NA
CDR3 protein: CASNIGANYGYTF
CDR3 DNA: TGTGCCAGTAATATCGGGGCTAACTATGGCTACACCTTC

D gene: TRBD2
J gene: TRBJ2-3
V gene: TRBV20-1
clone size: NA
CDR3 protein: CSASLERGGSTDTQYF
CDR3 DNA: TGCAGTGCTAGTTTGGAGCGGGGGGGTAGCACAGATACGCAGTATTTT

D gene: TRBD1
J gene: TRBJ1-4
V gene: TRBV7-2
clone size: NA
CDR3 protein: CASSSGTGFVQGEKLFF
CDR3 DNA: TGTGCCAGCAGCTCTGGGACAGGATTCGTCCAAGGCGAAAAACTGTTTTTT

D gene: NA
J gene: TRBJ2-1
V gene: TRBV7-9
clone size: few
CDR3 protein: CASSLPEGSYNEQFF
CDR3 DNA: TGTGCCAGCAGCTTACCCGAGGGTTCCTACAATGAGCAGTTCTTC

D gene: TRBD1
J gene: TRBJ2-1
V gene: TRBV28
clone size: few
CDR3 protein: CASSFPGQGNYNEQFF
CDR3 DNA: TGTGCCAGCAGTTTCCCAGGACAGGGAAATTACAATGAGCAGTTCTTC